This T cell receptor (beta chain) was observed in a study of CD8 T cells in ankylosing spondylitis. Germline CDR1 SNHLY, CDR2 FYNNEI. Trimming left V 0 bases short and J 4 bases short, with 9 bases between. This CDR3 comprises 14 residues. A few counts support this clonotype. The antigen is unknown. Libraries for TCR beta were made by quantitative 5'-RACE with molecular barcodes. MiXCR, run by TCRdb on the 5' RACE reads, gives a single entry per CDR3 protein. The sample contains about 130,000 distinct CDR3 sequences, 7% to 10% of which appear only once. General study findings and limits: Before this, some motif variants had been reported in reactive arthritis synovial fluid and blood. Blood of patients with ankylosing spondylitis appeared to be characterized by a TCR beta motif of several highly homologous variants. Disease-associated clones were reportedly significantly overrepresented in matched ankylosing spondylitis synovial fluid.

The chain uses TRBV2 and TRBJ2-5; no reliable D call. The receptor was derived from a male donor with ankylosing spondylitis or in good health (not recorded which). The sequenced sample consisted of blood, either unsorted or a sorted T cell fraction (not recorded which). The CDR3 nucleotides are TGTGCCAGCAGTGAAGCGCAGGTTCGAGAGACCCAGTACTTC. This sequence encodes CASSEAQVRETQYF.